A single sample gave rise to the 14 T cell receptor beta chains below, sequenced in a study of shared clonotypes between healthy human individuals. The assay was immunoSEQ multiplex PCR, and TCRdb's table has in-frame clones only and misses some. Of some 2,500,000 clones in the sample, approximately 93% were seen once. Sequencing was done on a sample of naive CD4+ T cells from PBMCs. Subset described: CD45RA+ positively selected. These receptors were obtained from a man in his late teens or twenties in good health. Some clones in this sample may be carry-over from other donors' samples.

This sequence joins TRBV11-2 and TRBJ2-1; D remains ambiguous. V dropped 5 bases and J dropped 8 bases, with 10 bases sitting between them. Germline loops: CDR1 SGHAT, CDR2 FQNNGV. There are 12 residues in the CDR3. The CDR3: CASSLNYDEQFF. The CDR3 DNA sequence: TGTGCCAGCAGCCTCAATTACGATGAGCAGTTCTTC.

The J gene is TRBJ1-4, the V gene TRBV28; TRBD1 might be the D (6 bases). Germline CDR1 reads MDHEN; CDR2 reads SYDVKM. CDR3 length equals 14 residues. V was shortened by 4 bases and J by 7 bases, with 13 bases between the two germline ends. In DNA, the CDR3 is TGTGCCAGCAGTTCAGGGGCGATTGGTGAAAAACTGTTTTTT. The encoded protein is CASSSGAIGEKLFF.

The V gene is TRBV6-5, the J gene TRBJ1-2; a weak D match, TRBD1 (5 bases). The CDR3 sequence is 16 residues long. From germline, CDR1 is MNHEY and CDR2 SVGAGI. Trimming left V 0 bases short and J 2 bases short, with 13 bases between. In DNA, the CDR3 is TGTGCCAGCAGTTACTCGGGACGCGGTCAGAACTATGGCTACACCTTC. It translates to CASSYSGRGQNYGYTF.

The CDR3 region is CASSRDRANTEAFF. The CDR3 region has the DNA TGTGCCAGCAGCCGGGACAGGGCGAACACTGAAGCTTTCTTT. This sequence joins TRBV28 and TRBJ1-1, with 9 bases aligning to TRBD1. With 6 bases clipped from V and 1 base from J, the junction kept 3 bases outside the gene matches. The CDR3 extends over 14 amino acids. In germline, CDR1 is MDHEN, CDR2 SYDVKM.

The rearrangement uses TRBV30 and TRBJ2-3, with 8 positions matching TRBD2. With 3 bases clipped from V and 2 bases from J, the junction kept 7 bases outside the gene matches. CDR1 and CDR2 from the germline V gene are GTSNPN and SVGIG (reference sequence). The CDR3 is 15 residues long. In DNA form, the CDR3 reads TGTGCCTGGAGCCAGATAGCGGGACCCACAGATACGCAGTATTTT. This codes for CAWSQIAGPTDTQYF.

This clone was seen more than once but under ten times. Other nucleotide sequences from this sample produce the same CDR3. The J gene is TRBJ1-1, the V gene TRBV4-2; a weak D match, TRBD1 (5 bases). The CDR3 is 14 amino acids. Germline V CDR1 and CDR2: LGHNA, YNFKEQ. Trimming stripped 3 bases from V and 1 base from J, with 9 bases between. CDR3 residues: CASSQGGTNTEAFF. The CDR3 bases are TGTGCCAGCAGCCAGGGGGGAACGAACACTGAAGCTTTCTTT.

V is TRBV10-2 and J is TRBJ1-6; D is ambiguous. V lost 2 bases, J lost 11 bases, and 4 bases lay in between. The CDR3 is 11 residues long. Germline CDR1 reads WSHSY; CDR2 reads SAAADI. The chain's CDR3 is CASSERTPLHF. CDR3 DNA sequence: TGCGCCAGCAGTGAGAGGACACCCCTCCACTTT.

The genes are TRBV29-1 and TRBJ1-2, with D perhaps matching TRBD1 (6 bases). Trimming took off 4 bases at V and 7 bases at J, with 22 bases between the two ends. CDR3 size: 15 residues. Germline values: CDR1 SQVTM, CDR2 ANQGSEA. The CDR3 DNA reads TGCAGCGTTGGGTGGACAGTTCCCCTAGGCGCTGGCTACACCTTC. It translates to CSVGWTVPLGAGYTF.

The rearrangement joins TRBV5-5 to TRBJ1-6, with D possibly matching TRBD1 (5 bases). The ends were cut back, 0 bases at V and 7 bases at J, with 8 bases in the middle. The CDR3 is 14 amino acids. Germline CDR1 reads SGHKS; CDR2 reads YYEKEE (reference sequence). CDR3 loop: CASSLAGGNSPLHF. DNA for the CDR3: TGTGCCAGCAGCTTGGCCGGGGGGAATTCACCCCTCCACTTT.

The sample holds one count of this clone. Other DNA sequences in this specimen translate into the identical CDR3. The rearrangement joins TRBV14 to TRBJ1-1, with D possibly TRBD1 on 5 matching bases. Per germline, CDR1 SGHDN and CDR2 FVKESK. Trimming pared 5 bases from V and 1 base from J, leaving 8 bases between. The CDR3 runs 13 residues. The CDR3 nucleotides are TGTGCCAGCAGCAGGCAGGGGAACACTGAAGCTTTCTTT. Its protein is CASSRQGNTEAFF. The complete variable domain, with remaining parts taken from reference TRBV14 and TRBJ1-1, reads EAGVTQFPSHSVIEKGQTVTLRCDPISGHDNLYWYRRVMGKEIKFLLHFVKESKQDESGMPNNRFLAERTGGTYSTLKVQPAELEDSGVYFCASSRQGNTEAFFGQGTRLTVV.

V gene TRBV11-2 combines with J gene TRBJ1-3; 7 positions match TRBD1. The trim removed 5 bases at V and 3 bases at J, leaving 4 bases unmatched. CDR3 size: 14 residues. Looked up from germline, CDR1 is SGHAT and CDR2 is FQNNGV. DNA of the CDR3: TGTGCCAGCAGCCCAACAGGGGTTGGAAACACCATATATTTT. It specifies CASSPTGVGNTIYF.

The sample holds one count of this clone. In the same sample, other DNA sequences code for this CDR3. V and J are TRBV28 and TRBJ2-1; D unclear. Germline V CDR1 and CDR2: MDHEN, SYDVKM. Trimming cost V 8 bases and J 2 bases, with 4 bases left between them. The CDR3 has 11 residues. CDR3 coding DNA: TGTGCCAGCTCTACCTACAATGAGCAGTTCTTC. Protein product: CASSTYNEQFF.

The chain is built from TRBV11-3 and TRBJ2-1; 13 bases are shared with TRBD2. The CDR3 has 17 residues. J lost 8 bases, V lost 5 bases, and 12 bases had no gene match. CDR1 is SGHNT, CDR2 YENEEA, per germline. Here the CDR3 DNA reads TGTGCCAGCAGCCCCCGGACTAGCGGGAGTTCGGTTTATGAGCAGTTCTTC. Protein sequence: CASSPRTSGSSVYEQFF.

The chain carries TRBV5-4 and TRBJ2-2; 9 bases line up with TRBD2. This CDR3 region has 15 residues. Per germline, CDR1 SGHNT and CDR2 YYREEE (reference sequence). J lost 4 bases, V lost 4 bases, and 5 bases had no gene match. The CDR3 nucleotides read TGTGCCAGCAGCCCCGGACTAGCGACCACCGGGGAGCTGTTTTTT. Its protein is CASSPGLATTGELFF.